This TCR beta chain originates from a study of blood T cell repertoires in COVID-19. On the study more broadly: Researchers got acute and convalescent COVID-19 samples from the United States, Italy and Spain.

CDR1 MNHEY and CDR2 SVGAGI come from the germline V gene. Trimming removed 4 bases at V and 2 bases at J, with 9 bases between. The CDR3 is 13 residues long. In the authors' workflow: The authors estimated nucleated cell counts from reference gene primer amplification. Profiled with immunoSEQ multiplex PCR; TCRdb holds only in-frame clones, not every one. V and J calls and clone size are those listed in that table; D and trimming were worked out from the DNA. This table holds 100,000 or so clones, around 84% found once. This TCR was sampled from a man aged 65 to 79 with active or convalescent COVID-19. The J gene is TRBJ2-7, the V gene TRBV6-5; a weak D match, TRBD2 (7 bases). Specimen: peripheral blood. The CDR3 nucleotides are TGTGCCAGCAGTTCGGGGGGCCCCTACGAGCAGTACTTC. This translates into CASSSGGPYEQYF.